Following are 22 T cell receptor beta chains from one sample sequenced in a study of blood T cell repertoires in COVID-19. The table came from immunoSEQ multiplex PCR; TCRdb's copy has only in-frame clones and leaves some out. The sample has roughly 250,000 clones; approximately 80% are singletons. What was sequenced was peripheral blood. These TCRs come from a woman aged 70-85 years with acute or convalescent COVID-19.

The chain links TRBV4-1 to TRBJ1-2; 9 bases align to TRBD1. Trimming removed 2 bases from V and 8 bases from J; junction bases left unmatched: 12. Germline V gives CDR1 MGHRA, CDR2 YSYEKL. CDR3 size: 16 residues. The CDR3 spells CASSQKGQGDPRGYTF. The CDR3 DNA is TGCGCCAGCAGCCAAAAGGGACAGGGCGATCCACGCGGCTACACCTTC.

This clone was found once. The genes are TRBV5-5 and TRBJ1-2; 7 bases fit TRBD1. With V trimmed by 0 bases and J by 5 bases, 7 bases remained unmatched. This CDR3 region has 15 residues. The germline gives CDR1 SGHKS, CDR2 YYEKEE (reference sequence). The CDR3 DNA reads TGTGCCAGCAGCTTGGTGCCAGGGGGTCGGTATGGCTACACCTTC. Translated: CASSLVPGGRYGYTF.

This clone was seen only once. The V call is TRBV4-2, the J call TRBJ2-1; no reliable D call. This CDR3 is 13 amino acids long. V was shortened by 1 base and J by 12 bases, with 13 bases between the two germline ends. Germline values: CDR1 LGHNA, CDR2 YNFKEQ. CDR3 DNA: TGTGCCAGCAGCCAAGCCGAAGGAGTGTGGCAGTTCTTC. It translates to CASSQAEGVWQFF.

In DNA, the CDR3 is TGTGCCAGCAGCTTCGTACAGGGGTATACTGAAGCTTTCTTT. Translation gives CASSFVQGYTEAFF. The rearrangement uses TRBV7-2 and TRBJ1-1, with 7 bases aligning to TRBD1. J gave up 5 bases and V 3 bases, and 6 bases lay outside the gene matches. Germline V lookup: CDR1 SGHTA, CDR2 FQGNSA. The CDR3 totals 14 residues.

This clone was observed a single time. This sequence joins TRBV11-2 and TRBJ2-2; TRBD1 agrees at 7 bases. Germline V gives CDR1 SGHAT, CDR2 FQNNGV. This CDR3 contains 15 residues. Losses at the gene ends were 7 bases for V and 1 base for J; bases not matched to a gene: 6. The chain's CDR3 is CASTLGQMNTGELFF. The CDR3 nucleotides are TGTGCCAGCACCTTGGGACAGATGAACACCGGGGAGCTGTTTTTT.

The chain links TRBV2 to TRBJ1-5; a possible D gene is TRBD1 (5 bases). CDR3 length: 13 residues. V was shortened by 8 bases and J by 1 base, with 9 bases between the two germline ends. CDR1 SNHLY and CDR2 FYNNEI come from the germline V gene. The CDR3 loop reads CASGRQSNQPQHF. The CDR3 nucleotides are TGTGCCAGCGGCCGACAGAGCAATCAGCCCCAGCATTTT.

This clone was counted a few times. The chain combines TRBV5-1 with TRBJ1-2; TRBD1 might be the D (5 bases). This CDR3 has 11 residues. V was cut by 3 bases and J by 10 bases, with 10 bases left in between. From germline, CDR1 is SGHRS and CDR2 YFSETQ. This CDR3 reads CASSYDSYYTF. In DNA form, the CDR3 reads TGCGCCAGCAGCTATGACAGCTACTACACCTTC.

The chain couples TRBV7-9 to TRBJ2-1, with 7 bases lining up with TRBD1. V shed 0 bases, J shed 12 bases, and the junction held 11 bases outside the gene matches. There are 15 residues in the CDR3. The germline CDR1 and CDR2 sequences are SEHNR and FQNEAQ (reference sequence). The CDR3 reads CASSLAVGQAMAQFF. In DNA, the CDR3 is TGTGCCAGCAGCTTAGCAGTCGGACAGGCTATGGCGCAGTTCTTC.

V gene TRBV2 combines with J gene TRBJ1-3, with 7 bases aligning to TRBD1. Germline V gene sequence: CDR1 SNHLY, CDR2 FYNNEI. The CDR3 consists of 14 residues. The junction had 6 bases not matched to a gene; V was cut back by 6 bases and J by 4 bases. DNA for the CDR3: TGTGCCAGCAGAGCTGACAGGGAGGGAAACACCATATATTTT. Protein sequence: CASRADREGNTIYF.

The chain is built from TRBV2 and TRBJ2-3; the match to TRBD2 covers 10 bases. The V gene end was trimmed by 2 bases and the J gene end by 4 bases; junction bases not matched to a gene: 9. The CDR3 is made up of 17 amino acids. Per germline, CDR1 SNHLY and CDR2 FYNNEI. This CDR3 is CASSELLAGARSDTQYF. The CDR3 nucleotides are TGTGCCAGCAGTGAACTCCTAGCGGGGGCGAGATCAGATACGCAGTATTTT.

V and J are TRBV19 and TRBJ2-1, with 14 bases lining up with TRBD2. Germline V gene lookup returns CDR1 LNHDA and CDR2 SQIVND (reference sequence). The V gene end was trimmed by 7 bases and the J gene end by 12 bases; junction bases not matched to a gene: 14. The CDR3 has 16 amino acids. The CDR3 protein is CASTPIGTSGGRGQFF. DNA of the CDR3: TGTGCCAGTACCCCCATCGGGACTAGCGGGGGAAGGGGGCAGTTCTTC.

The chain is built from TRBV5-1 and TRBJ1-1; D uncertain. V dropped 2 bases and J dropped 3 bases, with 11 bases sitting between them. The CDR3 covers 14 residues. From germline, CDR1 is SGHRS and CDR2 YFSETQ. This CDR3 reads CASSFAGPDTEAFF. CDR3 coding DNA: TGCGCCAGCAGCTTTGCCGGTCCCGACACTGAAGCTTTCTTT.

This sequence joins TRBV5-1 and TRBJ2-7; D gene unclear. Per the germline V gene, CDR1 is SGHRS and CDR2 is YFSETQ. With 3 bases removed from V and 2 bases from J, the gap between germline ends came to 6 bases. This CDR3 comprises 12 residues. CDR3 nucleotides: TGCGCCAGCAGCTCGTCTACCTACGAGCAGTACTTC. Its translation: CASSSSTYEQYF.

The chain joins TRBV4-1 to TRBJ2-7, with D perhaps matching TRBD1 (6 bases). V lost 5 bases to trimming and J lost 0 bases, with 14 bases between them. Germline values: CDR1 MGHRA, CDR2 YSYEKL. This CDR3 contains 15 residues. CDR3 region: CASSYGTLSSYEQYF. The CDR3, as DNA: TGCGCCAGCAGCTACGGGACACTCAGCTCCTACGAGCAGTACTTC.

The J gene is TRBJ2-7, the V gene TRBV28; 11 bases agree with TRBD1. Trimming cost V 6 bases and J 7 bases; bases outside gene matches: 8. Germline V lookup: CDR1 MDHEN, CDR2 SYDVKM. There are 14 residues in the CDR3. The CDR3 is CASRFGQGAREQYF. As DNA, the CDR3 is TGTGCCAGCAGATTCGGACAGGGGGCGAGAGAGCAGTACTTC.

The gene calls are TRBV7-2 and TRBJ1-5; D unclear. This CDR3 spans 14 amino acids. Germline V CDR1 and CDR2: SGHTA, FQGNSA. The V and J ends lost 2 bases and 3 bases respectively, with 8 bases between them. The CDR3 sequence is CASSLQQTNQPQHF. The DNA for the CDR3 is TGTGCCAGCAGCTTACAACAGACCAATCAGCCCCAGCATTTT. Drawing the rest from reference TRBV7-2 and TRBJ1-5, the complete variable domain is GAGVSQSPSNKVTEKGKDVELRCDPISGHTALYWYRQSLGQGLEFLIYFQGNSAPDKSGLPSDRFSAERTGGSVSTLTIQRTQQEDSAVYLCASSLQQTNQPQHFGDGTRLSIL.

The genes are TRBV10-2 and TRBJ1-6; D possibly corresponds to TRBD1 (5 bases). V lost 2 bases and J lost 10, with 9 bases in between. The CDR3 is 13 amino acids. Looked up from germline, CDR1 is WSHSY and CDR2 is SAAADI. This CDR3 is CASSEVPGSPLHF. CDR3 bases: TGCGCCAGCAGTGAGGTGCCAGGGTCACCCCTCCACTTT.

The chain links TRBV7-2 to TRBJ2-7; TRBD1 is a possible D gene (6 bases). The ends were cut back, 0 bases at V and 2 bases at J, with 14 bases in the middle. The CDR3 has 16 amino acids. Germline assignment: CDR1 SGHTA and CDR2 FQGNSA. The CDR3 DNA reads as TGTGCCAGCAGCTTAGCGCTGGGGGCCGCAACCTACGAGCAGTACTTC. Translation gives CASSLALGAATYEQYF.

The chain carries TRBV4-2 and TRBJ1-4, with 10 nucleotides matching TRBD1. The length of the CDR3 is 16 residues. The germline V gene encodes CDR1 LGHNA and CDR2 YNFKEQ. J lost 4 bases, V lost 3 bases, and 5 bases had no gene match. The CDR3 DNA reads as TGTGCCAGCAGCCAGGACGGGACAGGGGATAATGAAAAACTGTTTTTT. It translates to CASSQDGTGDNEKLFF.

This clone was seen only a few times. The chain is built from TRBV15 and TRBJ2-5; TRBD1 aligns across 7 bases. The CDR3 loop spans 14 amino acids. Germline lookup yields CDR1 LNHNV and CDR2 YYDKDF (reference sequence). With 6 bases clipped from V and 4 bases from J, the junction kept 8 bases outside the gene matches. The CDR3 reads CATSTRGGAETQYF. The CDR3 DNA sequence: TGTGCCACCAGTACAAGAGGGGGCGCAGAGACCCAGTACTTC.

V usage is TRBV7-9 and J usage is TRBJ1-5; D may be TRBD1 (5 bases). The CDR3 extends over 15 amino acids. Germline CDR1 is SEHNR and CDR2 is FQNEAQ (reference sequence). Trimming cost V 6 bases and J 4 bases, with 16 bases left between them. The CDR3 reads CASRNGTGGNQPQHF. The CDR3 bases are TGTGCCAGCAGGAACGGGACGGGGGGTAATCAGCCCCAGCATTTT.

V and J are TRBV7-2 and TRBJ2-1, with TRBD1 matching 8 bases. Germline CDR1 reads SGHTA; CDR2 reads FQGNSA. V was pared by 6 bases and J by 4 bases, with 8 bases of the junction left unmatched. The CDR3 is made up of 15 amino acids. For the CDR3, the DNA is TGTGCCAGCAGTAGAGGACAGGGCCCGTACAATGAGCAGTTCTTC. Translation gives CASSRGQGPYNEQFF.